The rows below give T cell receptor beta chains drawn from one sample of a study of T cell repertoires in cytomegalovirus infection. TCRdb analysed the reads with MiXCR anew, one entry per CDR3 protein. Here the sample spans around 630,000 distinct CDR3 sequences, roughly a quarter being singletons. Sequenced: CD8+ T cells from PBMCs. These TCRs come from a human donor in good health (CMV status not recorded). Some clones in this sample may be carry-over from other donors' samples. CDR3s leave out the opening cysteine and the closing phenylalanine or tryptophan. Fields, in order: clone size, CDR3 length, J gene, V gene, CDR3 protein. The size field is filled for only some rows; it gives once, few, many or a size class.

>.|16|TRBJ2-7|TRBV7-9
ASSSLHSEDALFHEQY
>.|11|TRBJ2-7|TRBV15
ATSLAGRDEQY
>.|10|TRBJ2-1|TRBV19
ASWAGYNEQF
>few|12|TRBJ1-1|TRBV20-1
SARGGILNTEAF
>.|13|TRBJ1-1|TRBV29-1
SVPKRGGSGTEAF
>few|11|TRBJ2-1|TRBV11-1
ASSLGGIHEQF
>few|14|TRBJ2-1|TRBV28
ASRPLATGVYNEQF
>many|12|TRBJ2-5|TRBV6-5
ASSYEDRGETQY
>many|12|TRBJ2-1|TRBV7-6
ASSLSQVLNEQF
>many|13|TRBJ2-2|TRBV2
ASSERRGPAGELF
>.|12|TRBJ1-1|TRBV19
ASFPSYMNTEAF
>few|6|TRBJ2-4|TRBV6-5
ASTQGD
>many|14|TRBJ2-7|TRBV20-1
SARDLLTDDPYEQY
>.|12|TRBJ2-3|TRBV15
ATSRPSSSDTQY
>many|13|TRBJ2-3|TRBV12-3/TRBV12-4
ASSPTGTETDTQY
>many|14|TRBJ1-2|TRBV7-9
ASSLGWTDANYGYT
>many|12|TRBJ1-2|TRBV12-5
ASGLHSPHYGYT
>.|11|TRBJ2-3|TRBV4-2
ASSPSDADTQY
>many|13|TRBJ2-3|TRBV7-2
ASSLGVRASDTQY
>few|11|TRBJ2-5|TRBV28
ASSYRDAVTQY
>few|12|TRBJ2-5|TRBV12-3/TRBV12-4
ASWDAGGPETQY
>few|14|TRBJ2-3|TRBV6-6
ASSYSYGGSTDTQY
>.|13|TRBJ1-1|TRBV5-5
ASSDLPGGYPEAF
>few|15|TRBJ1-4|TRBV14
ASSHSGGPRDREKLF